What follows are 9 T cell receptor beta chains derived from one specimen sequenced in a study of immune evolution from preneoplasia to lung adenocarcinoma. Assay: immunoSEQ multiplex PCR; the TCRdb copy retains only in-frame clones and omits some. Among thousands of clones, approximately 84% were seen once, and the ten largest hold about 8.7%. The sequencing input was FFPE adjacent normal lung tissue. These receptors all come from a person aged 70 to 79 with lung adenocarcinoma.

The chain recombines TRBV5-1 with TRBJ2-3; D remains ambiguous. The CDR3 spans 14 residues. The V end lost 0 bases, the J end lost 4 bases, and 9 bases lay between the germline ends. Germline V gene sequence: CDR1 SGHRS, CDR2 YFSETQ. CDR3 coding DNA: TGCGCCAGCAGCTTGGGCGCGAGTGCAGATACGCAGTATTTT. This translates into CASSLGASADTQYF.

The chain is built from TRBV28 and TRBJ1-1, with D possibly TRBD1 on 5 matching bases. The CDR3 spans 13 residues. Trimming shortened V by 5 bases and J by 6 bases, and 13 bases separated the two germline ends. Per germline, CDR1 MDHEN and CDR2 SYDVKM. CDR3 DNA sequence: TGTGCCAGCAGTCCGGGGGGATCCCCTGAAGCTTTCTTT. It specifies CASSPGGSPEAFF.

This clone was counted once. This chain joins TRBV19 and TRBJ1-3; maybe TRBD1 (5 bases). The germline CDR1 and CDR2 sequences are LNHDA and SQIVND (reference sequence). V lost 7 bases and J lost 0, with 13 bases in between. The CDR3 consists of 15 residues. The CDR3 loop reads CASTEQVFSGNTIYF. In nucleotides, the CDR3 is TGTGCCAGTACCGAACAGGTTTTCTCTGGAAACACCATATATTTT.

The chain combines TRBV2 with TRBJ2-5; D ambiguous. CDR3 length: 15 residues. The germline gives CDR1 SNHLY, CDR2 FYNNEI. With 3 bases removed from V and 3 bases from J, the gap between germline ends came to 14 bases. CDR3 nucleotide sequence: TGTGCCAGCAGTGAGGATAACGGAAAGGAAGAGACCCAGTACTTC. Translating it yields CASSEDNGKEETQYF. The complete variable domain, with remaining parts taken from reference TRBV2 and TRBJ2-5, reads EPEVTQTPSHQVTQMGQEVILRCVPISNHLYFYWYRQILGQKVEFLVSFYNNEISEKSEIFDDQFSVERPDGSNFTLKIRSTKLEDSAMYFCASSEDNGKEETQYFGPGTRLLVL.

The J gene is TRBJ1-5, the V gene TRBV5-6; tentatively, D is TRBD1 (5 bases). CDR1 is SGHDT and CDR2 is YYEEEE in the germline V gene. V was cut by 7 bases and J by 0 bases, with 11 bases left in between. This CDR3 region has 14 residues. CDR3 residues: CASSEGYSNQPQHF. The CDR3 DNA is TGTGCCAGCTCCGAGGGGTATAGCAATCAGCCCCAGCATTTT. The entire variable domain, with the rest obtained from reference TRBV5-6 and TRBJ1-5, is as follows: DAGVTQSPTHLIKTRGQQVTLRCSPKSGHDTVSWYQQALGQGPQFIFQYYEEEERQRGNFPDRFSGHQFPNYSSELNVNALLLGDSALYLCASSEGYSNQPQHFGDGTRLSIL.

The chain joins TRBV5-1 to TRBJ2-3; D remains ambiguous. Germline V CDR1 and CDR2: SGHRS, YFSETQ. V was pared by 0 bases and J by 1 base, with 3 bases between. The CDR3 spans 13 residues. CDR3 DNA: TGCGCCAGCAGCTTGGTCGGCACAGATACGCAGTATTTT. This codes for CASSLVGTDTQYF.

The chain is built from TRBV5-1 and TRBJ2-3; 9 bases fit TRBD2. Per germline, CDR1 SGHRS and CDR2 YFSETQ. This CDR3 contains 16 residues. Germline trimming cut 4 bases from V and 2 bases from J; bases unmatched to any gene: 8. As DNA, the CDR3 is TGCGCCAGCAGCCCTCTAGCGGGGTCCGCCACAGATACGCAGTATTTT. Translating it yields CASSPLAGSATDTQYF.

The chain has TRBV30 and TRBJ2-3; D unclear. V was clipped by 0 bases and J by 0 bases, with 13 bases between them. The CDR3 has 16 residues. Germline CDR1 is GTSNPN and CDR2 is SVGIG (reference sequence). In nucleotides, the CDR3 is TGTGCCTGGAGTGTAATCGGGCTCACTAGCACAGATACGCAGTATTTT. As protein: CAWSVIGLTSTDTQYF.

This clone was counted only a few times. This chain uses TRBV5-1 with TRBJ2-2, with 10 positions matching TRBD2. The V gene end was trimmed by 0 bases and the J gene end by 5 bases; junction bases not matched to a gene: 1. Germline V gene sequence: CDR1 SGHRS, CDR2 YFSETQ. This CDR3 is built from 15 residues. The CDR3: CASSLASGSTGELFF. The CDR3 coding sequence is TGCGCCAGCAGCTTGGCTAGCGGGAGTACCGGGGAGCTGTTTTTT.